What follows are 21 T cell receptor beta chains derived from one specimen sequenced in a study of cytomegalovirus exposure and HLA in healthy donors. The PCR had 60 Vbeta and 13 Jbeta primers. TCRdb's copy holds only in-frame clones and misses some; the assay was immunoSEQ multiplex PCR. The sample holds about 65,000 clones. Sample: PBMCs. The source is a boy aged 5-17 years in good health and CMV-seronegative.

The rearrangement links TRBV9 to TRBJ2-3; TRBD1 is a possible D gene (7 bases). The length of the CDR3 is 15 residues. With 4 bases removed from V and 0 bases from J, the gap between germline ends came to 12 bases. CDR1 is SGDLS, CDR2 YYNGEE, per germline. The CDR3 bases are TGTGCCAGCAGCCGCGGGACAGCTAGCACAGATACGCAGTATTTT. Protein: CASSRGTASTDTQYF.

The V and J genes are TRBV4-1 and TRBJ1-1; 7 nucleotides align to TRBD1. This CDR3 has 16 amino acids. Trimming at V came to 1 base and at J to 1 base, leaving 6 bases not matched to a gene. CDR1 and CDR2 (germline): MGHRA, YSYEKL. The CDR3 bases are TGCGCCAGCAGCCAAGTACCCGGACAGGCGAACACTGAAGCTTTCTTT. This codes for CASSQVPGQANTEAFF.

J is TRBJ2-1 and V is TRBV7-2, with D possibly TRBD1 on 5 matching bases. V lost 1 base and J 8 bases, leaving 12 bases between the germline ends. The CDR3 length is 14 residues. Germline V gene sequence: CDR1 SGHTA, CDR2 FQGNSA. The CDR3 DNA follows: TGTGCCAGCAGCTTAGAGTGGACACAGGATGAGCAGTTCTTC. As protein: CASSLEWTQDEQFF. The variable domain in full, completed from reference TRBV7-2 and TRBJ2-1, reads GAGVSQSPSNKVTEKGKDVELRCDPISGHTALYWYRQSLGQGLEFLIYFQGNSAPDKSGLPSDRFSAERTGGSVSTLTIQRTQQEDSAVYLCASSLEWTQDEQFFGPGTRLTVL.

This chain uses TRBV2 with TRBJ2-3, with D possibly TRBD1 on 6 matching bases. With 11 bases removed from V and 5 bases from J, the gap between germline ends came to 17 bases. Germline V gene sequence: CDR1 SNHLY, CDR2 FYNNEI. The CDR3 contains 13 residues. CDR3 DNA: TGTGCCGGCAAAGGGGGTGGGGAAGATACGCAGTATTTT. It translates to CAGKGGGEDTQYF.

The chain has TRBV19 and TRBJ2-2, with 7 bases lining up with TRBD2. Trimming removed 10 bases from V and 6 bases from J; junction bases left unmatched: 8. The CDR3 loop spans 13 amino acids. The germline gives CDR1 LNHDA, CDR2 SQIVND (reference sequence). In DNA form, the CDR3 reads TGTGCCACCAAGCGGGGTAACGCCGGGGAGCTGTTTTTT. Translated: CATKRGNAGELFF. Full variable domain (missing parts from reference TRBV19 and TRBJ2-2): DGGITQSPKYLFRKEGQNVTLSCEQNLNHDAMYWYRQDPGQGLRLIYYSQIVNDFQKGDIAEGYSVSREKKESFPLTVTSAQKNPTAFYLCATKRGNAGELFFGEGSRLTVL.

The CDR3 sequence: CAWEKYRGRSGNTIYF. DNA for the CDR3: TGTGCCTGGGAGAAGTACAGGGGAAGATCAGGAAACACCATATATTTT. The V and J genes are TRBV30 and TRBJ1-3; 7 nucleotides line up with TRBD1. The length of the CDR3 is 16 residues. The V and J ends lost 5 bases and 4 bases, in that order; junction bases with no gene match: 14. Germline V gene lookup returns CDR1 GTSNPN and CDR2 SVGIG (reference sequence).

The V call is TRBV4-1, the J call TRBJ1-2, with D maybe TRBD1 (6 bases). This CDR3 comprises 13 residues. Per the germline V gene, CDR1 is MGHRA and CDR2 is YSYEKL. V shed 8 bases and J shed 0 bases, with 10 bases lying between them. The CDR3 reads CASGGGTNYGYTF. The CDR3 region has the DNA TGCGCCAGCGGGGGCGGTACTAACTATGGCTACACCTTC.

This chain uses TRBV14 with TRBJ2-7; the match to TRBD2 covers 7 bases. The CDR3 totals 16 residues. The J segment lost 7 bases and the V segment lost 1 base, leaving 13 bases of the junction unmatched. Germline assignment: CDR1 SGHDN and CDR2 FVKESK. This CDR3 is CASSQAIGRESQEQYF. CDR3 sequence (DNA): TGTGCCAGCAGCCAAGCGATTGGGCGGGAGAGTCAAGAGCAGTACTTC.

The gene calls are TRBV7-9 and TRBJ1-1, with a tentative D call TRBD1 (6 bases). Germline V gene lookup returns CDR1 SEHNR and CDR2 FQNEAQ (reference sequence). The CDR3 runs to 15 residues. The germline V and J ends were trimmed by 5 bases and 1 base, with 14 bases remaining between them. The CDR3 nucleotides are TGTGCCAGCAGCCGGGACAACTGGGGGAACACTGAAGCTTTCTTT. Translating gives CASSRDNWGNTEAFF.

The rearrangement links TRBV4-1 to TRBJ2-5; D may be TRBD1 (6 bases). V was trimmed by 0 bases and J by 0 bases, leaving 14 bases between them. Germline V gives CDR1 MGHRA, CDR2 YSYEKL. This CDR3 is built from 17 residues. CDR3 residues: CASSQDFTGKYQETQYF. In DNA, the CDR3 is TGCGCCAGCAGCCAAGATTTTACAGGGAAGTACCAAGAGACCCAGTACTTC.

The CDR3 bases are TGCGCCAGCAGCCAAGATCGGAGCGGGGGGGCCGGAGATACGCAGTATTTT. As protein: CASSQDRSGGAGDTQYF. The chain carries TRBV4-1 and TRBJ2-3, with TRBD2 matching over 10 bases. V trimming: 0 bases; J trimming: 5 bases; junction bases outside the gene matches: 8. CDR1 MGHRA and CDR2 YSYEKL come from the germline V gene. This CDR3 has 17 amino acids.

This chain joins TRBV29-1 and TRBJ2-2; 7 bases are shared with TRBD1. The V and J ends lost 3 bases and 5 bases, in that order; junction bases with no gene match: 3. CDR1 is SQVTM and CDR2 is ANQGSEA in the germline V gene. This CDR3 comprises 13 residues. Here the CDR3 reads CSVDRGITGELFF. Written as DNA, the CDR3 is TGCAGCGTTGACAGGGGGATTACCGGGGAGCTGTTTTTT.

This chain links TRBV12-1 with TRBJ2-7; the DNA was not compared with TRBD2, the D call given in the table. TRBV12-1 is a pseudogene locus. The CDR3 covers 13 residues. CDR3 sequence (DNA): TGTGCCAGCGGCAGAAGGAGCTCCTACGAGCAGTACTTC. Translating it yields CASGRRSSYEQYF.

The chain carries TRBV4-1 and TRBJ1-4; D is unresolved. With 5 bases removed from V and 4 bases from J, the gap between germline ends came to 11 bases. The CDR3 covers 14 residues. Germline V gene lookup returns CDR1 MGHRA and CDR2 YSYEKL. The CDR3 coding sequence is TGCGCCAGCAGCGGTACAGCCCTTAATGAAAAACTGTTTTTT. It encodes CASSGTALNEKLFF.

The chain combines TRBV11-2 with TRBJ2-2; D might be TRBD2 (5 bases). Germline CDR1 SGHAT, CDR2 FQNNGV. The CDR3 runs 14 residues. The V gene lost 4 bases and the J gene lost 6 bases, with 12 bases spanning the gap. CDR3 region: CASSYAAGAGELFF. The CDR3 DNA reads TGTGCCAGCAGCTACGCCGCCGGGGCCGGGGAGCTGTTTTTT.

The V call is TRBV4-1, the J call TRBJ2-5, with no clear D. This CDR3 has 13 amino acids. Germline lookup yields CDR1 MGHRA and CDR2 YSYEKL. The ends were cut back, 1 base at V and 5 bases at J, with 8 bases in the middle. CDR3 sequence (DNA): TGCGCCAGCAGCCAAGGGCTAGTGGAGACCCAGTACTTC. Amino acid sequence: CASSQGLVETQYF.

The CDR3 here is CASSPRQPGPAGGELFF. CDR3 in DNA: TGTGCCAGCAGCCCCCGCCAGCCAGGGCCGGCTGGTGGGGAGCTGTTTTTT. This rearrangement joins TRBV7-8 to TRBJ2-2; D might be TRBD1 (5 bases). Germline values: CDR1 SGHVS, CDR2 FQNEAQ. V gave up 5 bases and J gave up 8 bases, with 24 bases separating them. This CDR3 region has 17 residues.

The genes are TRBV5-1 and TRBJ1-1, with TRBD1 as a possible D gene (6 bases). V was cut by 4 bases and J by 6 bases, with 19 bases left in between. CDR1 and CDR2 (germline): SGHRS, YFSETQ. This CDR3 region has 15 residues. The CDR3: CASSLGQTSRAEAFF. The CDR3 region has the DNA TGCGCCAGCAGCCTAGGACAGACCTCTAGAGCTGAAGCTTTCTTT.

V is TRBV18 and J is TRBJ2-5, with 10 positions matching TRBD1. Looked up from germline, CDR1 is KGHSH and CDR2 is LQKENI. The CDR3 is 15 residues long. Trimming removed 3 bases from V and 7 bases from J; junction bases left unmatched: 8. CDR3 residues: CASSPGQGFLRTQYF. The CDR3 DNA reads TGTGCCAGCTCACCGGGACAGGGGTTCCTAAGGACCCAGTACTTC.

In DNA form, the CDR3 reads TGCAGCGTTGAAGTGGAGAATGCCTACGAGCAGTACTTC. Its protein is CSVEVENAYEQYF. J is TRBJ2-7 and V is TRBV29-1; D unclear. Per the germline V gene, CDR1 is SQVTM and CDR2 is ANQGSEA. The CDR3 is 13 residues long. The ends were cut back, 1 base at V and 2 bases at J, with 9 bases in the middle.

V usage is TRBV7-2 and J usage is TRBJ2-7, with 9 nucleotides matching TRBD2. The germline CDR1 and CDR2 sequences are SGHTA and FQGNSA. V shed 3 bases, J shed 5 bases, and the junction held 5 bases outside the gene matches. The CDR3 is made up of 14 amino acids. CDR3: CASSLAGGRDEQYF. The CDR3 DNA is TGTGCCAGCAGCTTGGCGGGAGGGCGGGACGAGCAGTACTTC. The whole variable domain, remainder taken from reference TRBV7-2 and TRBJ2-7, is GAGVSQSPSNKVTEKGKDVELRCDPISGHTALYWYRQSLGQGLEFLIYFQGNSAPDKSGLPSDRFSAERTGGSVSTLTIQRTQQEDSAVYLCASSLAGGRDEQYFGPGTRLTVT.